This is a list of T cell receptor beta chains from one sample in a study of blood T cell repertoires in COVID-19. Generated by immunoSEQ multiplex PCR, the TCRdb table keeps only in-frame clones and is missing some. The sample includes about 200,000 clones, 86% of them seen just once. Sequences were obtained from PBMCs or T cells enriched from blood (not recorded which). The receptor set was obtained from a middle-aged woman in a cohort exposed to, infected with or recovered from COVID-19 (not recorded which). CDR3s include the opening cysteine and the closing phenylalanine or tryptophan.

j_call v_call cdr3_aa
TRBJ2-3 TRBV7-2 CASSLTSGTLDTQYF
TRBJ1-1 TRBV9 CASSVIMNTEAFF
TRBJ1-5 TRBV19 CASLNPFDRGKPQHF
TRBJ1-1 TRBV6-2/TRBV6-3 CASSYLPSGHTEAFF
TRBJ1-1 TRBV5-4 CASSYGGTAGRTEAFF
TRBJ1-5 TRBV5-6 CASSLGTGGPQHF
TRBJ2-7 TRBV7-2 CASSPSSGRSYEQYF
TRBJ1-1 TRBV14 CASSQTQGWNTEAFF
TRBJ1-4 TRBV5-1 CASSFGASGEKLFF
TRBJ2-7 TRBV28 CASSYVGWTGAGYEQYF
TRBJ2-7 TRBV1 CTSSPSRRVRSYEQYF
TRBJ1-4 TRBV5-1 CASSLTGRVNEKLFF
TRBJ2-7 TRBV29-1 CSVDLAGPSYEQYF
TRBJ1-2 TRBV5-1 CASSLGGSNYGYTF
TRBJ2-2 TRBV5-1 CASSPEQGAPTGELFF
TRBJ1-1 TRBV4-3 CASSQWDRGNTEAFF
TRBJ2-7 TRBV27 CASKEKGWGAYEQYF
TRBJ2-3 TRBV11-2 CASSFASPSTADTQYF
TRBJ2-2 TRBV10-2 CASSALLTGGYTGELFF
TRBJ1-1 TRBV27 CASRLGGHTEAFF
TRBJ2-1 TRBV5-4 CGVPRASGGSRSYNEQFF
TRBJ2-7 TRBV7-2 CASSPQTRNYEQYF
TRBJ2-1 TRBV5-4 CASAERGAVEQFF
TRBJ2-1 TRBV19 CASSIGTSGTYNEQFF
TRBJ2-5 TRBV4-1 CASSHAGVRGRETQYF
TRBJ2-5 TRBV27 CASSLTSGRWETQYF
TRBJ2-7 TRBV27 CASSLSQRGEQYF
TRBJ1-1 TRBV5-1 CASSQSQGTNTEAFF
TRBJ1-6 TRBV14 CASSQGRGRGNSPLHF
TRBJ2-1 TRBV5-5 CASSASWTNNEQFF
TRBJ2-6 TRBV28 CASSLIPLSGANVLTF
TRBJ2-7 TRBV12-2 CASPGGTYEQYF
TRBJ2-2 TRBV6-5 CASSYSTGEAGELFF
TRBJ1-6 TRBV30 CAWMDSLDYNSPLHF
TRBJ2-5 TRBV4-2 CASSQEASLQTQYF
TRBJ1-1 TRBV6-6 CASSPTVNTEAFF
TRBJ2-1 TRBV7-2 CASSLGGRGVKYEQFF
TRBJ1-6 TRBV7-9 CASSLDSVALPLHF
TRBJ1-1 TRBV29-1 CSVVVGGGSEAFF
TRBJ2-5 TRBV10-2 CASSLGSQETQYF
TRBJ1-4 TRBV9 CASSPQDRALSADRDEKLFF
TRBJ2-1 TRBV6-2/TRBV6-3 CASSYSQVYNEQFF
TRBJ2-7 TRBV6-5 CASSLEAGHSYEQYF
TRBJ2-3 TRBV19 CASSRGRALAGADTQYF
TRBJ1-4 TRBV6-1 CASSAILTGAANEKLFF
TRBJ1-2 TRBV7-2 CASSDATGRKFDTF
TRBJ2-7 TRBV19 CASSPFAAEAGVQYEQYF
TRBJ1-1 TRBV28 CASSVPGQGNTEAFF
TRBJ2-2 TRBV4-3 CASSQRTSGRTGELFF
TRBJ1-5 TRBV15 CATSNRGNQPQHF
TRBJ1-2 TRBV30 CAWNYRGYGYTF
TRBJ1-1 TRBV4-2 CASSDREGEAFF
TRBJ1-2 TRBV4-3 CASSQDQDRNYGYTF
TRBJ1-2 TRBV2 CASKTWTGVYGYTF
TRBJ2-7 TRBV10-2 CASRTSTGGREQYF
TRBJ2-1 TRBV24-1 CATSPLEGARDNEQFF
TRBJ2-7 TRBV19 CASSIQDRGRYEQYF